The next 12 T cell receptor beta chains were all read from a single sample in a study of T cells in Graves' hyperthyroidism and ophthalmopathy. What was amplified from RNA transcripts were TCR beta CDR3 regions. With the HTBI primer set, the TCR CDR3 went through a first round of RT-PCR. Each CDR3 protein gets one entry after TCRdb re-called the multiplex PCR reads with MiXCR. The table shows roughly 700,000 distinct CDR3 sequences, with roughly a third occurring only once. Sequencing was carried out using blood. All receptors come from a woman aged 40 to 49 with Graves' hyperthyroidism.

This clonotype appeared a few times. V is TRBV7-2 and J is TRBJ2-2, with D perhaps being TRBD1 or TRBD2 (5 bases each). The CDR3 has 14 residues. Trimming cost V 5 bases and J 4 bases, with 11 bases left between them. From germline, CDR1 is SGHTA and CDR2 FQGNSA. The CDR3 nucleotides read TGTGCCAGCAGCCACGGGACCCTCACCGGGGAGCTGTTTTTT. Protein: CASSHGTLTGELFF.

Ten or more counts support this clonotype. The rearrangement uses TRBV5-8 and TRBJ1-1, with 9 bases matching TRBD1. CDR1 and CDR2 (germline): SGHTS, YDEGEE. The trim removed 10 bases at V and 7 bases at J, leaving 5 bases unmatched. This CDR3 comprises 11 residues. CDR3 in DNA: TGTGCCGGGGGACAGGGTAGTGAAGCTTTCTTT. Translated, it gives CAGGQGSEAFF. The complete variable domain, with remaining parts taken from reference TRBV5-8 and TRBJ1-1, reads EAGVTQSPTHLIKTRGQQATLRCSPISGHTSVYWYQQALGLGLQFLLWYDEGEERNRGNFPPRFSGRQFPNYSSELNVNALELEDSALYLCAGGQGSEAFFGQGTRLTVV.

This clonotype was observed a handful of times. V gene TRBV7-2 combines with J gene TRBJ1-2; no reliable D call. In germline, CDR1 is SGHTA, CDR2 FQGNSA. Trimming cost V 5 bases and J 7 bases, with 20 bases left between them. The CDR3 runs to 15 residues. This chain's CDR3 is CASSQAQGGKRGYTF. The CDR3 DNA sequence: TGTGCCAGCAGCCAAGCCCAAGGAGGAAAGCGTGGCTACACCTTC.

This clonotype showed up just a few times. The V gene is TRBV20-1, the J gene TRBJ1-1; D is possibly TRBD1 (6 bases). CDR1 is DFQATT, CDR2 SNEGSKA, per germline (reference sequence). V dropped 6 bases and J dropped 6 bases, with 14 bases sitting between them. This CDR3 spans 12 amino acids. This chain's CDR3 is CSAVGGAAEAFF. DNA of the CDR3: TGCAGTGCCGTGGGGGGGGCCGCTGAAGCTTTCTTT.

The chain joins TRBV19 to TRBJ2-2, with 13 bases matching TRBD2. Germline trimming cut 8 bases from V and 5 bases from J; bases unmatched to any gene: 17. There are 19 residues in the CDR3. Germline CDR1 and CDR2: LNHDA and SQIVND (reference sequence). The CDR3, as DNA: TGTGCCAGTCGCGGTCAGAGACTAGCGGGGGGCAGAGGGACCGGGGAGCTGTTTTTT. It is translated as CASRGQRLAGGRGTGELFF.

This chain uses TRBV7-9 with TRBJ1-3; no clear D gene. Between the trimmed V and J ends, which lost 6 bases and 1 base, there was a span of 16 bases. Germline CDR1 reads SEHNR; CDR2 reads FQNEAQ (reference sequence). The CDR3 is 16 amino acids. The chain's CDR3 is CASRPPERRSGNTIYF. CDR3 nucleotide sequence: TGTGCCAGCAGACCACCGGAGCGGAGATCTGGAAACACCATATATTTT. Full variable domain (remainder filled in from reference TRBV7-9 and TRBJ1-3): DTGVSQNPRHKITKRGQNVTFRCDPISEHNRLYWYRQTLGQGPEFLTYFQNEAQLEKSRLLSDRFSAERPKGSFSTLEIQRTEQGDSAMYLCASRPPERRSGNTIYFGEGSWLTVV.

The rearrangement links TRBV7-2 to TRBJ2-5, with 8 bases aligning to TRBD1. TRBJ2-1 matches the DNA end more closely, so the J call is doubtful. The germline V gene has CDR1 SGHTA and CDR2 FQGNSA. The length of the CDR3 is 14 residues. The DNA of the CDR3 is TGTGCCAGCAGCTCGGACAGGGAGTACAATGAGCAGTTCTTC. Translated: CASSSDREYNEQFF.

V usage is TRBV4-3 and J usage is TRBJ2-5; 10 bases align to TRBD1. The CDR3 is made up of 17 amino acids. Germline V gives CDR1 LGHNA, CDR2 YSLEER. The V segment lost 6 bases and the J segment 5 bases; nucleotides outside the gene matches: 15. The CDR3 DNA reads TGCGCCAGCAGTCGTACCTCCGGGACAGGGGCGGGGGAGACCCAGTACTTC. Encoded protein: CASSRTSGTGAGETQYF.

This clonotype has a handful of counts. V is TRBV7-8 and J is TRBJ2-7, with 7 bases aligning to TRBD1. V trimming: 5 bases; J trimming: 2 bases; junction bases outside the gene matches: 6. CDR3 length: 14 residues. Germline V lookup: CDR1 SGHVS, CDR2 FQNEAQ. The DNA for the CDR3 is TGTGCCAGCAGCGCCTACAGGGGCACCTACGAGCAGTACTTC. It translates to CASSAYRGTYEQYF.

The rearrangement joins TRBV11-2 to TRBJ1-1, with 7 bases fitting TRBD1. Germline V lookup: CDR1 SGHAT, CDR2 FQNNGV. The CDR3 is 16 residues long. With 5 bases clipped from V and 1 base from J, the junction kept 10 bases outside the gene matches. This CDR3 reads CASSRIPRGANTEAFF. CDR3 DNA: TGTGCCAGCAGCCGTATCCCCAGGGGGGCGAACACTGAAGCTTTCTTT.

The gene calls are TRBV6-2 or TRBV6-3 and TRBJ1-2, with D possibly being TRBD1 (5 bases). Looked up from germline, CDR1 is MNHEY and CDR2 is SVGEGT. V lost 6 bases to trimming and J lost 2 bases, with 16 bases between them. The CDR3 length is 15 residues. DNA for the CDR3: TGTGCCAGCAGCCTTGGTGGGACGAACAACTATGGCTACACCTTC. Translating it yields CASSLGGTNNYGYTF.

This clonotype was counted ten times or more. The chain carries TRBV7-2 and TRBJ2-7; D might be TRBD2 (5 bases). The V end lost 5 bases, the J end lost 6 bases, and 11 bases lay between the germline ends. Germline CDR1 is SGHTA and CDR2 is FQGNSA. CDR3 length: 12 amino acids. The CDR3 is CASSPGSREQYF. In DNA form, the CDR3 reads TGTGCCAGCAGCCCTGGGAGCCGCGAGCAGTACTTC.